The 21 T cell receptor beta chains in this list originate from one sample, sequenced in a study of CD8 T cells in Susac syndrome. The authors reverse transcribed roughly 0.5 to 1 ug RNA with random hexamers. TCRdb reprocessed the immunoSEQ multiplex PCR reads via MiXCR and lists one record per CDR3 protein. The sample has about 240,000 distinct CDR3 sequences; about 96% are singletons. The specimen was CD4+ T cells from PBMCs. The origin of the receptors is a human donor with Susac syndrome.

CDR3 residues: CASSLPRGIGNNEQFF. The DNA of the CDR3 is TGTGCCAGCAGTCTCCCGAGGGGGATCGGGAACAATGAGCAGTTCTTC. The rearrangement uses TRBV27 and TRBJ2-1, with D maybe TRBD1 (6 bases). V lost 5 bases and J lost 5, with 19 bases in between. Looked up from germline, CDR1 is MNHEY and CDR2 is SMNVEV (reference sequence). This CDR3 contains 16 residues.

The CDR3 here is CASSHPLAGGPKTQYF. CDR3 DNA sequence: TGTGCCAGCAGCCACCCACTAGCGGGAGGGCCCAAGACCCAGTACTTC. This chain joins TRBV3-1 and TRBJ2-5; 13 bases map to TRBD2. CDR1 LGHDT and CDR2 YNNKEL come from the germline V gene (reference sequence). The CDR3 spans 16 residues. J was trimmed by 6 bases and V by 3 bases; bases with no gene match: 7.

The V gene is TRBV14, the J gene TRBJ1-1, with a tentative D call TRBD1 (5 bases). Germline V lookup: CDR1 SGHDN, CDR2 FVKESK. The CDR3 consists of 14 residues. V shed 2 bases and J shed 6 bases, with 13 bases lying between them. This CDR3 is CASSQNRGGAEAFF. In DNA form, the CDR3 reads TGTGCCAGCAGCCAAAACCGGGGGGGGGCTGAAGCTTTCTTT. Drawing the rest from reference TRBV14 and TRBJ1-1, the complete variable domain is EAGVTQFPSHSVIEKGQTVTLRCDPISGHDNLYWYRRVMGKEIKFLLHFVKESKQDESGMPNNRFLAERTGGTYSTLKVQPAELEDSGVYFCASSQNRGGAEAFFGQGTRLTVV.

J is TRBJ2-7 and V is TRBV18; no clear D. CDR3 length: 13 residues. CDR1 is KGHSH and CDR2 is LQKENI in the germline V gene. Trimming took 6 bases from V and 0 from J, leaving 9 bases between them. The CDR3 sequence: CASSLKSSYEQYF. DNA of the CDR3: TGTGCCAGCTCCCTAAAGTCCTCCTACGAGCAGTACTTC.

V usage is TRBV18 and J usage is TRBJ2-7; D uncertain. CDR3 length equals 12 residues. The germline V gene encodes CDR1 KGHSH and CDR2 LQKENI. V was trimmed by 6 bases and J by 9 bases, leaving 15 bases between them. CDR3 region: CASSPAAVWQYF. The CDR3 DNA sequence: TGTGCCAGCTCCCCTGCTGCGGTTTGGCAGTACTTC.

The chain is built from TRBV12-5 and TRBJ1-2; D uncertain. V lost 4 bases and J lost 8, with 8 bases in between. There are 11 residues in the CDR3. The germline gives CDR1 LGHNT, CDR2 FRNRAP. CDR3 amino acids: CASGSPGGYTF. The CDR3 DNA reads TGTGCTAGTGGTTCCCCTGGAGGCTACACCTTC. The variable domain in full, completed from reference TRBV12-5 and TRBJ1-2, reads DARVTQTPRHKVTEMGQEVTMRCQPILGHNTVFWYRQTMMQGLELLAYFRNRAPLDDSGMPKDRFSAEMPDATLATLKIQPSEPRDSAVYFCASGSPGGYTFGSGTRLTVV.

V and J are TRBV9 and TRBJ1-2; no definite D call. CDR1 SGDLS and CDR2 YYNGEE come from the germline V gene. V was trimmed by 0 bases and J by 4 bases, leaving 7 bases between them. This CDR3 is built from 13 residues. CDR3 loop: CASSVDHSYGYTF. The CDR3 nucleotides are TGTGCCAGCAGCGTAGACCACTCCTATGGCTACACCTTC.

The rearrangement links TRBV18 to TRBJ1-1; no reliable D call. In germline, CDR1 is KGHSH, CDR2 LQKENI. Trimming took off 3 bases at V and 10 bases at J, with 12 bases between the two ends. The CDR3 is 12 amino acids. The DNA of the CDR3 is TGTGCCAGCTCACCTACGGGAGTTCCAGCTTTCTTT. Translation gives CASSPTGVPAFF.

The chain employs TRBV3-1 and TRBJ2-7, with D tentatively TRBD2 (5 bases). The CDR3 has 14 amino acids. CDR1 is LGHDT and CDR2 is YNNKEL in the germline V gene (reference sequence). V gave up 0 bases and J gave up 2 bases, with 8 bases separating them. The DNA for the CDR3 is TGTGCCAGCAGCCAAGATCTCGGGGCCTACGAGCAGTACTTC. As protein: CASSQDLGAYEQYF.

The genes are TRBV5-1 and TRBJ2-7, with D uncertain. Per germline, CDR1 SGHRS and CDR2 YFSETQ. The CDR3 has 13 amino acids. V lost 4 bases, J lost 3 bases, and 11 bases lay in between. This chain's CDR3 is CASSQFVDYEQYF. The CDR3 DNA is TGCGCCAGCAGCCAGTTCGTCGACTACGAGCAGTACTTC.

This rearrangement joins TRBV20-1 to TRBJ2-3, with 8 bases lining up with TRBD2. V dropped 8 bases and J dropped 3; count of bases not matched to a gene: 7. The germline CDR1 and CDR2 sequences are DFQATT and SNEGSKA (reference sequence). This CDR3 region has 13 residues. CDR3 coding DNA: TGCAGTATCCCCGGGAGGGGTACAGATACGCAGTATTTT. Translation gives CSIPGRGTDTQYF.

V is TRBV11-2 and J is TRBJ2-5; no clear D gene. V lost 3 bases and J lost 6, with 14 bases in between. The CDR3 is made up of 14 amino acids. Germline assignment: CDR1 SGHAT and CDR2 FQNNGV. This chain's CDR3 is CASSFGSFGKTQYF. For the CDR3, the DNA is TGTGCCAGCAGCTTTGGGTCTTTCGGAAAGACCCAGTACTTC.

Turning to this clonotype: One junction end does not reproduce the germline sequence, and a read error may be involved. The chain carries TRBV7-7 and TRBJ2-7; D possibly corresponds to TRBD1 (6 bases). CDR1 SSHAT and CDR2 FNYEAQ come from the germline V gene (reference sequence). The CDR3 totals 14 residues. The CDR3 DNA reads TGTGCTAGCAGCTTATCGGGACAAGGAAACGAGCAGTACTTC. Translation gives CASSLSGQGNEQYF.

The chain carries TRBV20-1 and TRBJ1-1, with unresolved D. The germline V and J ends were trimmed by 4 bases and 4 bases, with 10 bases remaining between them. The CDR3 loop spans 12 amino acids. CDR1 is DFQATT, CDR2 SNEGSKA, per germline (reference sequence). CDR3 residues: CSATDRGTEAFF. DNA for the CDR3: TGCAGTGCTACCGATCGGGGCACTGAAGCTTTCTTT.

The CDR3 here is CSAGTGSEKLFF. The DNA for the CDR3 is TGCAGCGCCGGGACAGGGAGTGAAAAACTGTTTTTT. The chain joins TRBV29-1 to TRBJ1-4; TRBD1 aligns across 9 bases. The CDR3 consists of 12 residues. Germline-derived CDR1 and CDR2 are SQVTM and ANQGSEA. The J segment lost 7 bases and the V segment lost 7 bases, leaving 4 bases of the junction unmatched. Based on the CDR3 plus reference TRBV29-1 and TRBJ1-4, the full variable domain is SAVISQKPSRDICQRGTSLTIQCQVDSQVTMMFWYRQQPGQSLTLIATANQGSEATYESGFVIDKFPISRPNLTFSTLTVSNMSPEDSSIYLCSAGTGSEKLFFGSGTQLSVL.

The genes are TRBV29-1 and TRBJ2-3, with 9 nucleotides matching TRBD2. Germline V CDR1 and CDR2: SQVTM, ANQGSEA. The CDR3 has 13 amino acids. Losses at the gene ends were 4 bases for V and 4 bases for J; bases not matched to a gene: 3. CDR3 in amino acids: CSVGLAVADTQYF. DNA of the CDR3: TGCAGCGTTGGACTAGCGGTAGCAGATACGCAGTATTTT.

The rearrangement joins TRBV28 to TRBJ2-7, with unresolved D. V was trimmed by 4 bases and J by 6 bases, leaving 7 bases between them. This CDR3 is built from 11 residues. Germline CDR1 MDHEN, CDR2 SYDVKM. CDR3 bases: TGTGCCAGCAGTTCGACGTTCGAGCAGTACTTC. Its protein product is CASSSTFEQYF.

Only one count was recorded for this clonotype. V gene TRBV4-1 combines with J gene TRBJ1-1; TRBD1 matches at 7 bases. CDR3 length: 14 residues. V was clipped by 1 base and J by 7 bases; unmatched bases: 6. In germline, CDR1 is MGHRA, CDR2 YSYEKL. This CDR3 reads CASSQGQGGDEAFF. DNA for the CDR3: TGCGCCAGCAGCCAAGGCCAGGGGGGAGATGAAGCTTTCTTT.

The rearrangement links TRBV28 to TRBJ1-2; possible D gene TRBD1, 5 bases. The germline V gene encodes CDR1 MDHEN and CDR2 SYDVKM. CDR3 length equals 16 residues. With 7 bases removed from V and 7 bases from J, the gap between germline ends came to 25 bases. Here the CDR3 reads CASTLTERGGFSGYTF. DNA of the CDR3: TGTGCCAGCACCCTAACGGAGAGGGGAGGGTTTAGTGGCTACACCTTC.

The chain joins TRBV5-1 to TRBJ2-3; the D is unclear. This CDR3 region has 13 residues. From germline, CDR1 is SGHRS and CDR2 YFSETQ. V lost 3 bases, J lost 5 bases, and 10 bases lay in between. CDR3 sequence (DNA): TGCGCCAGCAGCTCGGTACCGGAAGATACGCAGTATTTT. Protein product: CASSSVPEDTQYF.

This sequence joins TRBV20-1 and TRBJ1-3; D gene ambiguous. The germline V and J ends were trimmed by 1 base and 7 bases, with 14 bases remaining between them. The CDR3 extends over 14 amino acids. CDR1 is DFQATT, CDR2 SNEGSKA, per germline (reference sequence). The CDR3 bases are TGCAGTGCTAGAGGCGAATCAGCTATCAACACCATATATTTT. Amino acids: CSARGESAINTIYF.